This T cell receptor (beta chain) was documented in a study of shared clonotypes between healthy human individuals. Some clones are missing from TCRdb's copy, which holds only in-frame ones; the method was immunoSEQ multiplex PCR. The sample carries millions of clones, around 96% recorded once. The study, taken as a whole, reports: Shared clonotypes: roughly 5% naive CD4, roughly 3.8% naive CD8, 2.3% memory CD4, 0.35% to 0.5% memory CD8.

On this clone: Antigen: not known.

Germline loops: CDR1 SGHDN, CDR2 FVKESK. V was trimmed by 6 bases and J by 3 bases, leaving 15 bases between them. The CDR3 consists of 15 residues. The naive CD8 fraction comprised CD45RO-negative cells positively selected for CCR7 and excluded terminally differentiated effector memory CD45RA+ cells. Every donor was a Caucasian adult from Nashville, Tennessee. The sample was naive CD8+ T cells sorted from blood. The chain recombines TRBV14 with TRBJ2-1; a possible D gene is TRBD2 (6 bases). This clonotype originated in a man between 18 and 35 years old in good health. In DNA form, the CDR3 reads TGTGCCAGCAGACGAGGGGAGGACGGCTACAATGAGCAGTTCTTC. As protein: CASRRGEDGYNEQFF.